This passage covers 3 T cell receptor beta chains from one sample sequenced in a study of regulatory T cells in long-lasting Graves disease. Time point of the sample: persistent/refractory GD, antithyroid drugs over 5 years with positive TRAb. The TCR library used RNA extracted from PBMCs. The TCR beta library used iRepertoire HTBI primers with Arm-PCR amplification of CDR3. TCRdb used MiXCR to reprocess the multiplex PCR reads, holding one entry per CDR3 protein. The data hold about 310,000 distinct CDR3 sequences, with 20% to 25% observed a single time. Sequencing was performed on peripheral blood mononuclear cells (PBMCs), taken when the disease was refractory, from a patient treated with antithyroid drugs. These receptors came from a female donor with Graves disease.

There are many counts of this clonotype. The chain has TRBV28 and TRBJ1-4; no firm D call. Germline lookup yields CDR1 MDHEN and CDR2 SYDVKM. Trimming removed 7 bases at V and 7 bases at J, with 16 bases between. The CDR3 length is 14 residues. CDR3 residues: CASTSGSGGEKLFF. The CDR3 nucleotides are TGTGCCAGCACCTCGGGGTCGGGAGGTGAAAAACTGTTTTTT.

This clonotype was observed many times. The gene calls are TRBV18 and TRBJ1-2; D unresolved. V shed 3 bases and J shed 0 bases, with 11 bases lying between them. The CDR3 consists of 15 residues. Germline CDR1 is KGHSH and CDR2 is LQKENI. CDR3 loop: CASSPAGSTNYGYTF. The DNA for the CDR3 is TGTGCCAGCTCACCGGCGGGATCCACTAACTATGGCTACACCTTC.

J is TRBJ2-3 and V is TRBV7-2, with D perhaps matching TRBD1 (6 bases). The CDR3 runs 16 residues. Trimming left V 5 bases short and J 4 bases short, with 19 bases between. The germline V gene has CDR1 SGHTA and CDR2 FQGNSA. CDR3 amino acids: CASSQGRTSLADTQYF. In nucleotides, the CDR3 is TGTGCCAGCAGCCAGGGGCGTACATCTTTGGCAGATACGCAGTATTTT.